The rows below give T cell receptor beta chains drawn from one sample of a study of shared clonotypes between healthy human individuals. Measured with immunoSEQ multiplex PCR; TCRdb has only the in-frame clones, and not every one. The table lists over 2 million clones, 95% of them singletons, with 0.1% to 0.15% in the top ten. The sample consisted of naive CD4+ T cells sorted from blood. All receptors derive from a man younger than 35 in good health. The CDR3 runs from the conserved cysteine through the conserved F or W. D genes are given only for firm matches. Not all rows give a size; the values are once, few, many and, for expanded clones, a class.

clone size,J gene,D gene,V gene,CDR3 protein,CDR3 DNA
-,TRBJ2-3,-,TRBV4-1,CASSQVRIAAADTQYF,TGCGCCAGCAGCCAAGTCAGGATAGCTGCAGCAGATACGCAGTATTTT
-,TRBJ2-7,TRBD1,TRBV28,CASSTPGTASYEQYF,TGTGCCAGCAGTACTCCCGGGACAGCCTCCTACGAGCAGTACTTC
-,TRBJ1-4,-,TRBV6-1,CASSEATSVANEKLFF,TGTGCCAGCAGTGAAGCGACTAGTGTGGCGAATGAAAAACTGTTTTTT
-,TRBJ2-3,-,TRBV5-1,CASSLPDSSDTQYF,TGCGCCAGCAGCTTGCCGGATTCCTCAGATACGCAGTATTTT
once,TRBJ1-4,-,TRBV7-9,CASSFTNEKLFF,TGTGCCAGCAGCTTCACTAATGAAAAACTGTTTTTT
once,TRBJ2-7,TRBD2,TRBV7-8,CASSLISLAGGRAYEQYF,TGTGCCAGCAGCTTAATTTCGTTAGCGGGTGGGAGGGCCTACGAGCAGTACTTC
-,TRBJ1-3,-,TRBV9,CASSVEHIAGNTIYF,TGTGCCAGCAGCGTAGAACACATAGCTGGAAACACCATATATTTT
few,TRBJ1-2,-,TRBV30,CAWSRDRSYYGYTF,TGTGCCTGGAGTCGAGACAGGAGCTACTATGGCTACACCTTC
-,TRBJ2-7,-,TRBV6-6,CASSYSLRAYEQYF,TGTGCCAGCAGTTACTCCTTAAGGGCCTACGAGCAGTACTTC
-,TRBJ2-3,TRBD2,TRBV6-5,CASSSLLRGGTDTQYF,TGTGCCAGCAGTTCCCTCTTGCGGGGGGGCACAGATACGCAGTATTTT
-,TRBJ2-1,-,TRBV27,CASSLLPLQDNEQFF,TGTGCCAGCAGTTTACTCCCGCTACAGGACAATGAGCAGTTCTTC
-,TRBJ1-4,TRBD1,TRBV6-5,CASRRQGYTEKLFF,TGTGCCAGCAGGCGACAGGGCTATACTGAAAAACTGTTTTTT
-,TRBJ2-3,TRBD2,TRBV30,CAWDRLAGGDTQYF,TGTGCCTGGGACAGACTAGCGGGGGGAGATACGCAGTATTTT
-,TRBJ2-1,-,TRBV6-5,CASSYSIQGAEQFF,TGTGCCAGCAGTTACTCGATACAGGGTGCTGAGCAGTTCTTC
-,TRBJ2-7,-,TRBV30,CAWSGSGREQYF,TGTGCCTGGAGTGGTAGCGGACGCGAGCAGTACTTC
once,TRBJ2-7,TRBD2,TRBV7-2,CASSSSSGRALGEQYF,TGTGCCAGCAGCTCTTCTAGCGGGAGGGCCCTGGGGGAGCAGTACTTC
once,TRBJ1-3,-,TRBV18,CASSPWAASGNTIYF,TGTGCCAGCTCACCCTGGGCAGCCTCTGGAAACACCATATATTTT
-,TRBJ1-5,-,TRBV28,CASSLYGNQPQHF,TGTGCCAGCAGTTTATACGGTAATCAGCCCCAGCATTTT